The following is a TCR beta chain sequence with its context. Construction of the TCRbeta library involved unique molecular identifiers. TCRdb independently ran MiXCR on the PCR reads; one entry per CDR3 protein. The sample has roughly 400,000 distinct CDR3 sequences; roughly 21% are singletons. This specimen comes from a study of T-cell reconstitution after alpha-beta-depleted transplantation in children. The germline V gene has CDR1 KGHSH and CDR2 LQKENI. V lost 5 bases and J lost 4; bases outside the gene matches: 7. The CDR3 is made up of 15 amino acids. This chain uses TRBV18 with TRBJ2-5; 10 positions agree with TRBD1. Sequences were derived from PBMCs from the stem cell graft donor, sampled from the stem cell graft. This receptor was identified in a human donor who donated a stem cell graft to a child with acute myeloid leukemia. The CDR3 protein is CASSTRQGASETQYF. In nucleotides, the CDR3 is TGTGCCAGCTCAACGAGACAGGGGGCGTCAGAGACCCAGTACTTC. Full variable domain (remainder filled in from reference TRBV18 and TRBJ2-5): NAGVMQNPRHLVRRRGQEARLRCSPMKGHSHVYWYRQLPEEGLKFMVYLQKENIIDESGMPKERFSAEFPKEGPSILRIQQVVRGDSAAYFCASSTRQGASETQYFGPGTRLLVL.